This T cell receptor beta chain was recovered during a study of blood T cell repertoires in COVID-19. Study summary: Some COVID-19 samples were acute and others convalescent; all came from the United States, Italy and Spain. PBMCs, B-cell-depleted T cells, or T cells provided the cDNA or gDNA that made up the material.

Methods used by the authors: Reference gene primer amplification gave estimated nucleated cell counts. Profiling relied on immunoSEQ multiplex PCR, and the TCRdb table lists in-frame clones only, not all of them. The V and J calls and the clone size are those of that table, but D and trimming were determined from the DNA. The sample has about 250,000 clones, 86% seen once. V was cut by 1 base and J by 2 bases, with 9 bases left in between. Germline CDR1 reads SGHAT; CDR2 reads FQDESV (reference sequence). The CDR3 contains 15 residues. Sequenced material: peripheral blood. This TCR was recovered from a woman aged 60-75 years who had recovered from COVID-19. The chain carries TRBV11-1 and TRBJ2-1, with D possibly TRBD2 on 6 matching bases. The CDR3 loop reads CASSLGLGTYNEQFF. Written as DNA, the CDR3 is TGTGCCAGCAGCTTAGGACTAGGAACCTACAATGAGCAGTTCTTC.